This T cell receptor beta chain was documented in a study of human T cells and chemical hapten exposure. Library construction involved attaching unique molecular identifiers to individual cDNA molecules, which allowed quantitative, reproducible TCR counting. TCRdb used MiXCR to reprocess the RACE reads, holding one entry per CDR3 protein. Among tens of thousands of distinct CDR3 sequences listed, 6.5% to 8.5% were seen once. V lost 5 bases and J lost 15, with 21 bases in between. Germline CDR1 SGHDT, CDR2 YYEEEE. The CDR3 extends over 13 amino acids. This clonotype was seen ten or more times. Time point reported: pre-sensitization, week 0. The treatment here: therapeutic diphenylcyclopropenone sensitization with weekly scalp DPC.

This TCR came from a woman aged 25 to 45 with alopecia areata. Some clones in this sample may be carry-over from other donors' samples. Sequencing used whole blood, obtained in connection with sensitization to the hapten diphenylcyclopropenone (DPC). The V and J genes are TRBV5-6 and TRBJ2-1; a possible D gene is TRBD2 (7 bases). The CDR3 spells CASSREGGWSWFF. The CDR3 DNA sequence: TGTGCCAGCAGTCGAGAGGGGGGGTGGAGCTGGTTCTTC.